This record concerns one TCR beta chain sequence. Germline CDR1 SEHNR, CDR2 FQNEAQ (reference sequence). V was cut by 5 bases and J by 6 bases, with 16 bases left in between. This CDR3 is built from 14 residues. Alongside a J-beta primer mix, a sample-barcoded 5' primer served in a second PCR lasting roughly 6 to 12 cycles. Through a template-switch adaptor with 12 random nucleotides, each cDNA molecule received a tag. Any given sample supplied a minimum of 2.5 million CDR3-containing paired-end reads. Each CDR3 protein gets one entry after TCRdb re-called the 5' RACE reads with MiXCR. This sample has 800,000 to 950,000 distinct CDR3 sequences, with roughly 29% found just once. This sample stems from a study of blood T cells in healthy people across ages. The same specimen was also included in a second study, on T cells of mothers and their children.

The rearrangement links TRBV7-9 to TRBJ1-2; tentative D call: TRBD1 (5 bases). Sequenced material: blood. This receptor was identified in a woman aged 40 to 55 in good health. This CDR3 reads CASSPQSGMDGYTF. In DNA form, the CDR3 reads TGTGCCAGCAGCCCCCAATCAGGGATGGATGGCTACACCTTC. The whole variable domain, remainder taken from reference TRBV7-9 and TRBJ1-2, is DTGVSQNPRHKITKRGQNVTFRCDPISEHNRLYWYRQTLGQGPEFLTYFQNEAQLEKSRLLSDRFSAERPKGSFSTLEIQRTEQGDSAMYLCASSPQSGMDGYTFGSGTRLTVV.